This is a list of T cell receptor beta chains from one sample in a study of early T cells in non-severe SARS-CoV-2 infection. Using its own MiXCR run on the 5' RACE reads, TCRdb lists one record per CDR3 protein. The profile shows tens of thousands of distinct CDR3 sequences, roughly 5.5% of them singletons. Sequenced: whole blood. Receptor source: an adult who was a healthcare worker with PCR-confirmed SARS-CoV-2 infection or an uninfected control (not recorded which). Each CDR3 is given with its conserved first and last residue. A D gene is named only where the DNA matches it firmly. Rows may omit the clone size; those that give it use once, few, many or a size class.

j_call: TRBJ2-3; clone_size: few; v_call: TRBV5-1; d_call: .; cdr3_aa: CASSAAGIDTQYF; cdr3_nt: TGCGCCAGCAGTGCCGCGGGCATTGATACGCAGTATTTT
j_call: TRBJ1-1; clone_size: many; v_call: TRBV15; d_call: .; cdr3_aa: CATSRDRPTEAFF; cdr3_nt: TGTGCCACCAGCAGAGATCGCCCAACTGAAGCTTTCTTT
j_call: TRBJ2-3; clone_size: few; v_call: TRBV28; d_call: .; cdr3_aa: CASSFQSLGTQYF; cdr3_nt: TGTGCCAGCAGTTTCCAATCTCTAGGTACGCAGTATTTT
j_call: TRBJ2-7; clone_size: few; v_call: TRBV10-3; d_call: TRBD2; cdr3_aa: CATSSGSSYEQYF; cdr3_nt: TGTGCCACGTCTAGCGGGAGCTCCTACGAGCAGTACTTC
j_call: TRBJ2-7; clone_size: many; v_call: TRBV6-2/TRBV6-3; d_call: TRBD2; cdr3_aa: CASRTGLARQYF; cdr3_nt: TGTGCCAGCAGAACCGGACTAGCTCGGCAGTACTTC
j_call: TRBJ2-7; clone_size: many; v_call: TRBV5-1; d_call: .; cdr3_aa: CASSFFPSGGTYEQYF; cdr3_nt: TGCGCCAGCAGCTTCTTTCCATCCGGAGGGACCTACGAGCAGTACTTC
j_call: TRBJ1-3; clone_size: few; v_call: TRBV20-1; d_call: .; cdr3_aa: CSARTGSGNTIYF; cdr3_nt: TGCAGTGCTAGGACGGGGTCTGGAAACACCATATATTTT
j_call: TRBJ1-2; clone_size: many; v_call: TRBV12-3/TRBV12-4; d_call: .; cdr3_aa: CASSLRQGIDTF; cdr3_nt: TGTGCCAGCAGTTTACGGCAGGGCATTGACACCTTC
j_call: TRBJ2-7; clone_size: few; v_call: TRBV10-3; d_call: .; cdr3_aa: CAISEKGLEQYF; cdr3_nt: TGTGCCATCAGTGAGAAAGGGCTTGAGCAGTACTTC
j_call: TRBJ2-7; clone_size: many; v_call: TRBV6-6; d_call: .; cdr3_aa: CASSSRSVSYEQYF; cdr3_nt: TGTGCCAGCAGCTCGAGATCCGTCTCCTACGAGCAGTACTTC
j_call: TRBJ1-5; clone_size: few; v_call: TRBV10-3; d_call: .; cdr3_aa: CAISPEGGSNQPQHF; cdr3_nt: TGTGCCATCAGTCCCGAGGGGGGCAGCAATCAGCCCCAGCATTTT
j_call: TRBJ1-1; clone_size: .; v_call: TRBV6-1; d_call: .; cdr3_aa: CASGQEGFTEAFF; cdr3_nt: TGTGCCAGCGGACAAGAGGGATTCACTGAAGCTTTCTTT
j_call: TRBJ2-7; clone_size: many; v_call: TRBV7-2; d_call: TRBD2; cdr3_aa: CASSISSGGAYEQYF; cdr3_nt: TGTGCCAGCAGCATATCTAGCGGGGGGGCCTACGAGCAGTACTTC
j_call: TRBJ2-1; clone_size: many; v_call: TRBV6-2/TRBV6-3; d_call: .; cdr3_aa: CASSSRLAEQFF; cdr3_nt: TGTGCCAGCAGTTCCCGGCTAGCGGAGCAGTTCTTC
j_call: TRBJ2-5; clone_size: many; v_call: TRBV18; d_call: .; cdr3_aa: CASSSDRKAETQYF; cdr3_nt: TGTGCCAGCTCAAGTGACAGGAAGGCAGAGACCCAGTACTTC
j_call: TRBJ2-3; clone_size: many; v_call: TRBV7-2; d_call: TRBD1; cdr3_aa: CASSSTGGAADTQYF; cdr3_nt: TGTGCCAGCAGCTCTACAGGGGGCGCCGCAGATACGCAGTATTTT
j_call: TRBJ2-7; clone_size: few; v_call: TRBV29-1; d_call: TRBD2; cdr3_aa: CSVARLAQTYEQYF; cdr3_nt: TGCAGCGTTGCACGACTAGCGCAGACCTACGAGCAGTACTTC
j_call: TRBJ2-1; clone_size: many; v_call: TRBV6-5; d_call: TRBD2; cdr3_aa: CASSGQGLAVYNEQFF; cdr3_nt: TGTGCCAGCAGTGGTCAAGGACTAGCGGTTTACAATGAGCAGTTCTTC
j_call: TRBJ1-2; clone_size: many; v_call: TRBV12-3/TRBV12-4; d_call: .; cdr3_aa: CASRHSGYTF; cdr3_nt: TGTGCCAGCAGGCACAGTGGCTACACCTTC
j_call: TRBJ1-2; clone_size: few; v_call: TRBV4-1; d_call: TRBD1; cdr3_aa: CASRGGQSYTFYGYTF; cdr3_nt: TGCGCCAGCAGGGGGGGACAGTCCTACACTTTCTATGGCTACACCTTC
j_call: TRBJ2-3; clone_size: many; v_call: TRBV7-3; d_call: TRBD1; cdr3_aa: CASSLFPGQGSADTQYF; cdr3_nt: TGTGCCAGCAGCTTATTTCCGGGACAGGGTTCCGCAGATACGCAGTATTTT
j_call: TRBJ2-5; clone_size: many; v_call: TRBV12-3/TRBV12-4; d_call: TRBD2; cdr3_aa: CASSRRAGVSRDQTETQYF; cdr3_nt: TGTGCCAGCAGCCGACGAGCGGGGGTGAGCCGGGACCAAACGGAGACCCAGTACTTC
j_call: TRBJ2-3; clone_size: many; v_call: TRBV29-1; d_call: TRBD1; cdr3_aa: CSVTEAGTATDTQYF; cdr3_nt: TGCAGCGTCACAGAGGCCGGGACAGCCACAGATACGCAGTATTTT
j_call: TRBJ2-2; clone_size: many; v_call: TRBV4-3; d_call: .; cdr3_aa: CASSQDFSNTGELFF; cdr3_nt: TGCGCCAGCAGCCAAGATTTTTCGAACACCGGGGAGCTGTTTTTT
j_call: TRBJ1-2; clone_size: many; v_call: TRBV7-2; d_call: .; cdr3_aa: CASSLDSPYGYTF; cdr3_nt: TGTGCCAGCAGCTTAGACAGTCCTTATGGCTACACCTTC
j_call: TRBJ1-1; clone_size: many; v_call: TRBV12-3/TRBV12-4; d_call: TRBD1; cdr3_aa: CASSLSRGGTEAFF; cdr3_nt: TGTGCCAGCAGTTTATCCAGGGGGGGGACTGAAGCTTTCTTT
j_call: TRBJ1-5; clone_size: many; v_call: TRBV10-3; d_call: .; cdr3_aa: CAISVDRLSNQPQHF; cdr3_nt: TGTGCCATCAGTGTAGACAGGCTGAGCAATCAGCCCCAGCATTTT
j_call: TRBJ2-1; clone_size: few; v_call: TRBV30; d_call: .; cdr3_aa: CAWSKKGEQFF; cdr3_nt: TGTGCCTGGAGTAAAAAGGGTGAGCAGTTCTTC
j_call: TRBJ1-1; clone_size: many; v_call: TRBV6-6; d_call: TRBD1; cdr3_aa: CASSYPAAGGAGNTEAFF; cdr3_nt: TGTGCCAGCAGTTACCCGGCTGCAGGGGGCGCGGGGAACACTGAAGCTTTCTTT
j_call: TRBJ1-1; clone_size: many; v_call: TRBV20-1; d_call: .; cdr3_aa: CSAREGNTEAFF; cdr3_nt: TGCAGTGCTAGAGAAGGTAACACTGAAGCTTTCTTT
j_call: TRBJ2-1; clone_size: .; v_call: TRBV19; d_call: .; cdr3_aa: CASSIDGSSYNEQFF; cdr3_nt: TGTGCCAGTAGTATAGACGGGAGCTCCTACAATGAGCAGTTCTTC
j_call: TRBJ2-6; clone_size: many; v_call: TRBV7-9; d_call: .; cdr3_aa: CATTPTTGANVLTF; cdr3_nt: TGTGCCACCACGCCAACAACTGGGGCCAACGTCCTGACTTTC
j_call: TRBJ2-3; clone_size: many; v_call: TRBV11-2; d_call: .; cdr3_aa: CASSLGLPTDTQYF; cdr3_nt: TGTGCCAGCAGCCTCGGACTTCCCACAGATACGCAGTATTTT
j_call: TRBJ2-5; clone_size: .; v_call: TRBV18; d_call: .; cdr3_aa: CASSPPSETQYF; cdr3_nt: TGTGCCAGCTCACCACCGTCCGAGACCCAGTACTTC
j_call: TRBJ1-2; clone_size: many; v_call: TRBV6-5; d_call: .; cdr3_aa: CASRMQGVYGYTF; cdr3_nt: TGTGCCAGCCGGATGCAGGGTGTCTATGGCTACACCTTC
j_call: TRBJ1-1; clone_size: .; v_call: TRBV15; d_call: TRBD1; cdr3_aa: CATSMTGATEAFF; cdr3_nt: TGTGCCACCAGCATGACAGGGGCCACTGAAGCTTTCTTT
j_call: TRBJ1-4; clone_size: .; v_call: TRBV20-1; d_call: .; cdr3_aa: CSARDGYNEKLFF; cdr3_nt: TGCAGTGCTAGGGACGGTTATAATGAAAAACTGTTTTTT
j_call: TRBJ2-3; clone_size: many; v_call: TRBV9; d_call: TRBD2; cdr3_aa: CASSVLAGSADTQYF; cdr3_nt: TGTGCCAGCAGCGTCCTAGCGGGATCCGCGGATACGCAGTATTTT
j_call: TRBJ2-1; clone_size: few; v_call: TRBV5-1; d_call: TRBD2; cdr3_aa: CASSLVPSGSNNEQFF; cdr3_nt: TGCGCCAGCAGCTTGGTCCCTAGCGGGAGTAACAATGAGCAGTTCTTC
j_call: TRBJ2-2; clone_size: .; v_call: TRBV5-1; d_call: .; cdr3_aa: CASSLAVTGELFF; cdr3_nt: TGCGCCAGCAGCTTGGCCGTAACCGGGGAGCTGTTTTTT
j_call: TRBJ1-2; clone_size: many; v_call: TRBV7-8; d_call: .; cdr3_aa: CASSSGRNYGYTF; cdr3_nt: TGTGCCAGCAGCTCTGGGCGGAACTATGGCTACACCTTC
j_call: TRBJ2-2; clone_size: many; v_call: TRBV7-2; d_call: .; cdr3_aa: CASPTRTPNTGELFF; cdr3_nt: TGTGCCAGCCCAACCCGGACACCGAACACCGGGGAGCTGTTTTTT
j_call: TRBJ2-3; clone_size: few; v_call: TRBV15; d_call: .; cdr3_aa: CATSRDPPLSSVTDTQYF; cdr3_nt: TGTGCCACCAGCAGAGATCCGCCACTATCATCGGTCACAGATACGCAGTATTTT
j_call: TRBJ2-3; clone_size: many; v_call: TRBV6-1; d_call: TRBD2; cdr3_aa: CASRLTGTSGISTDTQYF; cdr3_nt: TGTGCCAGCAGATTAACCGGGACTAGCGGGATTAGCACAGATACGCAGTATTTT
j_call: TRBJ2-7; clone_size: many; v_call: TRBV7-3; d_call: TRBD2; cdr3_aa: CASSLYRTSDPYEQYF; cdr3_nt: TGTGCCAGCAGCTTATATCGGACTAGCGATCCCTACGAGCAGTACTTC
j_call: TRBJ2-3; clone_size: many; v_call: TRBV6-5; d_call: .; cdr3_aa: CASTKTGTDTQYF; cdr3_nt: TGTGCCAGCACCAAGACTGGCACAGATACGCAGTATTTT
j_call: TRBJ1-5; clone_size: few; v_call: TRBV2; d_call: .; cdr3_aa: CASTGYSNQPQHF; cdr3_nt: TGTGCCAGTACAGGTTATAGCAATCAGCCCCAGCATTTT
j_call: TRBJ2-7; clone_size: .; v_call: TRBV20-1; d_call: TRBD1; cdr3_aa: CSAGGDRVTREQYF; cdr3_nt: TGCAGTGCTGGGGGAGACAGGGTTACTCGAGAGCAGTACTTC
j_call: TRBJ2-6; clone_size: many; v_call: TRBV11-2; d_call: .; cdr3_aa: CAYPLFSGANVLTF; cdr3_nt: TGTGCCTACCCCCTTTTTTCTGGGGCCAACGTCCTGACTTTC
j_call: TRBJ1-6; clone_size: many; v_call: TRBV29-1; d_call: .; cdr3_aa: CSVGDHYNSPLHF; cdr3_nt: TGCAGCGTTGGGGATCATTATAATTCACCCCTCCACTTT
j_call: TRBJ1-2; clone_size: many; v_call: TRBV12-3/TRBV12-4; d_call: .; cdr3_aa: CASTTVGVAYGYTF; cdr3_nt: TGTGCCAGCACAACAGTCGGGGTAGCCTATGGCTACACCTTC
j_call: TRBJ1-2; clone_size: many; v_call: TRBV5-1; d_call: .; cdr3_aa: CASSLGQVLDGYTF; cdr3_nt: TGCGCCAGCAGCTTGGGACAGGTGTTGGATGGCTACACCTTC
j_call: TRBJ2-3; clone_size: many; v_call: TRBV6-2/TRBV6-3; d_call: .; cdr3_aa: CASSRTWRADTQYF; cdr3_nt: TGTGCCAGCAGCCGTACTTGGCGAGCAGATACGCAGTATTTT
j_call: TRBJ1-3; clone_size: few; v_call: TRBV6-6; d_call: TRBD1; cdr3_aa: CASIQAGTGVGNTIYF; cdr3_nt: TGTGCCAGCATTCAAGCGGGGACAGGGGTTGGAAACACCATATATTTT
j_call: TRBJ2-2; clone_size: many; v_call: TRBV12-3/TRBV12-4; d_call: TRBD1; cdr3_aa: CASRGTNTGELFF; cdr3_nt: TGTGCCTCCAGGGGGACGAACACCGGGGAGCTGTTTTTT
j_call: TRBJ2-5; clone_size: many; v_call: TRBV14; d_call: .; cdr3_aa: CAKTPGRSIFASQYF; cdr3_nt: TGTGCCAAAACTCCGGGACGGAGCATTTTTGCGTCCCAGTACTTC
j_call: TRBJ2-3; clone_size: many; v_call: TRBV14; d_call: TRBD1; cdr3_aa: CASSPPNRGLSDTQYF; cdr3_nt: TGTGCCAGCAGCCCACCGAACAGGGGGCTTTCCGATACGCAGTATTTT
j_call: TRBJ2-7; clone_size: few; v_call: TRBV7-9; d_call: TRBD2; cdr3_aa: CASSSSSGGPEQYF; cdr3_nt: TGTGCCAGCAGCTCTAGCTCGGGAGGTCCCGAGCAGTACTTC
j_call: TRBJ1-2; clone_size: many; v_call: TRBV28; d_call: .; cdr3_aa: CASRSTENYGYTF; cdr3_nt: TGTGCCAGCCGATCGACAGAGAACTATGGCTACACCTTC
j_call: TRBJ1-1; clone_size: .; v_call: TRBV2; d_call: TRBD1; cdr3_aa: CASRKSRDRVTEAFF; cdr3_nt: TGTGCCAGCAGGAAATCCCGGGACAGGGTGACTGAAGCTTTCTTT